The clone carrying this T cell receptor (beta chain) came up many times. This specimen belongs to a study of T cells in Graves' hyperthyroidism and ophthalmopathy. Amplified TCR beta CDR3 regions came from RNA transcripts. A set of HTBI primers served as the primers for a first-round RT-PCR of the TCR CDR3. MiXCR, applied by TCRdb to the multiplex PCR reads, yields one record per CDR3 protein. The table records about 840,000 distinct CDR3 sequences, more than 30% of them present only once. The source of this sequence is a man younger than 35 with Graves' hyperthyroidism. Sequences were obtained from blood.

The CDR3: CSVGGETGANVLTF. The CDR3 DNA reads as TGCAGCGTTGGAGGGGAAACTGGGGCCAACGTCCTGACTTTC. This rearrangement joins TRBV29-1 to TRBJ2-6; TRBD1 or TRBD2 may be the D gene (5 bases each). Deletions cut 4 bases from V and 2 bases from J, with 9 bases between. The germline CDR1 and CDR2 sequences are SQVTM and ANQGSEA. The CDR3 spans 14 residues.